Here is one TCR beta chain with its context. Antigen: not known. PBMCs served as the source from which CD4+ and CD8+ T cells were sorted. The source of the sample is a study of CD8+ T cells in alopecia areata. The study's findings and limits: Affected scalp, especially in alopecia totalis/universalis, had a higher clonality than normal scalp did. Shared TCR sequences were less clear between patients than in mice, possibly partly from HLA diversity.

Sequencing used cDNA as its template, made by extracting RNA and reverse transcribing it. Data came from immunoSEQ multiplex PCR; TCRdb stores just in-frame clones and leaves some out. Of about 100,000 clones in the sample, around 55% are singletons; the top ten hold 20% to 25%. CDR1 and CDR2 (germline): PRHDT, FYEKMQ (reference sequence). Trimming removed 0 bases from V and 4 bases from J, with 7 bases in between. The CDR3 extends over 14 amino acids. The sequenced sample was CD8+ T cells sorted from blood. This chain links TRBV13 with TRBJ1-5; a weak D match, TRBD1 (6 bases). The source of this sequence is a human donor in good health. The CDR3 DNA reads TGTGCCAGCAGCTTAGGAACAGGGAATCAGCCCCAGCATTTT. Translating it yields CASSLGTGNQPQHF.